These 20 T cell receptor beta chains came from one sample sequenced in a study of tumour-infiltrating T cells in Burkitt lymphoma (dated by TCRdb to the early 2020s). The library came from the immunoSEQ multiplex PCR assay. Here the immuneACCESS table is served through TCRdb, limited to in-frame sequences with V and J called. Missing clones are a known gap in these copies; in checked studies unresolved V genes cover under half, and the rest lacks a known reason. Present in this sample are fewer than 8,000 clones, over 65% of which were seen just once. Together, the top ten hold 9.5% to 12% of the sample. The sequenced sample was tumor tissue. Every receptor here comes from a human donor with Burkitt lymphoma.

The chain has TRBV30 and TRBJ1-6, with D tentatively TRBD1 (5 bases). Trimming took 2 bases from V and 7 from J, leaving 12 bases between them. The CDR3 is made up of 14 amino acids. The V gene's germline CDR1 is GTSNPN and CDR2 SVGIG (reference sequence). The CDR3: CAWSPGTQNSPLHF. The CDR3 nucleotides are TGTGCCTGGAGTCCCGGGACTCAGAATTCACCCCTCCACTTT.

The CDR3 DNA reads TGTGCCAGCAGTGGGGGACCCTTAAACACTGAAGCTTTCTTT. Translated: CASSGGPLNTEAFF. The rearrangement joins TRBV6-1 to TRBJ1-1, with D tentatively TRBD1 (5 bases). The CDR3 runs 14 residues. The V gene lost 4 bases and the J gene lost 2 bases, with 11 bases spanning the gap. Per germline, CDR1 MNHNS and CDR2 SASEGT.

V is TRBV9 and J is TRBJ2-5; 8 bases match TRBD2. The germline gives CDR1 SGDLS, CDR2 YYNGEE. The CDR3 is made up of 16 amino acids. J was trimmed by 5 bases and V by 6 bases; bases with no gene match: 15. CDR3 protein: CASTSGGGRTRETQYF. Written as DNA, the CDR3 is TGTGCCAGCACCTCCGGCGGGGGGCGGACTAGGGAGACCCAGTACTTC.

The chain links TRBV7-2 to TRBJ1-5; unclear D gene. The CDR3 is 15 amino acids. The germline V and J ends were trimmed by 0 bases and 1 base, with 7 bases remaining between them. CDR1 is SGHTA and CDR2 is FQGNSA in the germline V gene. The CDR3 protein is CASSLALSSNQPQHF. The DNA for the CDR3 is TGTGCCAGCAGCTTAGCCCTTTCGAGCAATCAGCCCCAGCATTTT. Variable domain in full (rest from reference TRBV7-2 and TRBJ1-5): GAGVSQSPSNKVTEKGKDVELRCDPISGHTALYWYRQSLGQGLEFLIYFQGNSAPDKSGLPSDRFSAERTGGSVSTLTIQRTQQEDSAVYLCASSLALSSNQPQHFGDGTRLSIL.

This clone was seen more than once but under ten times. The chain has TRBV30 and TRBJ1-2; 11 nucleotides align to TRBD1. The CDR3 has 16 residues. Per the germline V gene, CDR1 is GTSNPN and CDR2 is SVGIG (reference sequence). V shed 3 bases, J shed 2 bases, and the junction held 8 bases outside the gene matches. Here the CDR3 DNA reads TGTGCCTGGAGAGTAGGACAGGGGGCGATCAACTATGGCTACACCTTC. Its protein is CAWRVGQGAINYGYTF. Based on the CDR3 plus reference TRBV30 and TRBJ1-2, the full variable domain is SQTIHQWPATLVQPVGSPLSLECTVEGTSNPNLYWYRQAAGRGLQLLFYSVGIGQISSEVPQNLSASRPQDRQFILSSKKLLLSDSGFYLCAWRVGQGAINYGYTFGSGTRLTVV.

The chain uses TRBV5-6 and TRBJ2-1, with TRBD1 matching over 8 bases. CDR1 and CDR2 (germline): SGHDT, YYEEEE. V shed 4 bases, J shed 3 bases, and the junction held 9 bases outside the gene matches. The CDR3 is 16 residues long. The CDR3 DNA reads TGTGCCAGCAGCGTTGGCTACAGGGGGATCTACAATGAGCAGTTCTTC. It codes for CASSVGYRGIYNEQFF.

V gene TRBV2 combines with J gene TRBJ2-2; D is ambiguous. The length of the CDR3 is 13 residues. V gave up 6 bases and J gave up 4 bases, with 9 bases separating them. Germline assignment: CDR1 SNHLY and CDR2 FYNNEI. The CDR3 here is CASRVRITGELFF. The CDR3 DNA is TGTGCCAGCAGGGTACGGATCACCGGGGAGCTGTTTTTT.

The gene calls are TRBV27 and TRBJ1-3; no reliable D call. Germline V gene data show CDR1 as MNHEY and CDR2 as SMNVEV (reference sequence). The CDR3 sequence is 14 residues long. V was clipped by 6 bases and J by 4 bases, with 13 bases between them. The CDR3 nucleotides read TGTGCCAGCAGAGTACAAGGCAGCGGAAACACCATATATTTT. Amino acids: CASRVQGSGNTIYF.

The chain combines TRBV29-1 with TRBJ1-2; TRBD1 is a possible D gene (5 bases). The CDR3 is 12 amino acids. Trimming shortened V by 5 bases and J by 5 bases, and 12 bases separated the two germline ends. The germline V gene has CDR1 SQVTM and CDR2 ANQGSEA. DNA of the CDR3: TGCAGCGTTACGGGGGAATTATATGGCTACACCTTC. Amino acids: CSVTGELYGYTF.

V and J are TRBV4-1 and TRBJ1-5; D not resolved. The CDR3 is 17 residues long. V lost 4 bases and J 3 bases, leaving 19 bases between the germline ends. Germline loops: CDR1 MGHRA, CDR2 YSYEKL. The CDR3 bases are TGCGCCAGCAGCCCGTCGAGCGAGGGAGTTGTCAATCAGCCCCAGCATTTT. Its translation: CASSPSSEGVVNQPQHF.

The rearrangement uses TRBV18 and TRBJ1-6; maybe TRBD1 (5 bases). Germline V gene data show CDR1 as KGHSH and CDR2 as LQKENI. CDR3 length: 17 amino acids. V lost 2 bases and J lost 7, with 18 bases in between. The CDR3, as DNA: TGTGCCAGCTCACCAGTTCCGACCTACAGGTTGAATTCACCCCTCCACTTT. This sequence encodes CASSPVPTYRLNSPLHF.

The chain links TRBV30 to TRBJ1-3; maybe TRBD1 (6 bases). CDR3 length: 15 residues. The germline V gene encodes CDR1 GTSNPN and CDR2 SVGIG (reference sequence). The CDR3 coding sequence is TGTGCGCGGGACCTTACAGGGATCGCGGGAAACACCATATATTTT. The encoded protein is CARDLTGIAGNTIYF. Variable domain in full (rest from reference TRBV30 and TRBJ1-3): SQTIHQWPATLVQPVGSPLSLECTVEGTSNPNLYWYRQAAGRGLQLLFYSVGIGQISSEVPQNLSASRPQDRQFILSSKKLLLSDSGFYLCARDLTGIAGNTIYFGEGSWLTVV.

The rearrangement joins TRBV30 to TRBJ1-1; TRBD1 matches at 9 bases. Germline values: CDR1 GTSNPN, CDR2 SVGIG (reference sequence). Unmatched junction bases numbered 3, after V lost 7 bases and J lost 3 bases. The CDR3 length is 12 residues. CDR3 sequence (DNA): TGTGCCTTAGACAGGGGGGACACTGAAGCTTTCTTT. The encoded protein is CALDRGDTEAFF.

The chain is built from TRBV28 and TRBJ2-1; the D call may be TRBD1 or TRBD2 (5 bases each). Between the trimmed V and J ends, which lost 7 bases and 12 bases, there was a span of 13 bases. CDR1 MDHEN and CDR2 SYDVKM come from the germline V gene. The CDR3 covers 11 residues. The CDR3 loop is CASTSGTRQFF. The CDR3 DNA follows: TGTGCCAGCACCTCCGGGACCCGGCAGTTCTTC.

The V gene is TRBV6-1, the J gene TRBJ1-1, with D maybe TRBD1 (5 bases). The V and J ends lost 0 bases and 1 base respectively, with 9 bases between them. Germline CDR1 is MNHNS and CDR2 is SASEGT. The CDR3 has 15 amino acids. This CDR3 is CASSEAAGTNTEAFF. The CDR3 region has the DNA TGTGCCAGCAGTGAAGCGGCCGGGACGAACACTGAAGCTTTCTTT.

The CDR3 here is CASSLGWDSQFF. CDR3 nucleotide sequence: TGTGCCAGCAGTTTAGGCTGGGACAGTCAGTTCTTC. The chain carries TRBV28 and TRBJ2-1; 7 bases match TRBD1. V lost 2 bases, J lost 13 bases, and 5 bases stayed unmatched. Germline CDR1 reads MDHEN; CDR2 reads SYDVKM. The CDR3 consists of 12 residues. The full variable domain, completed using reference TRBV28 and TRBJ2-1, is DVKVTQSSRYLVKRTGEKVFLECVQDMDHENMFWYRQDPGLGLRLIYFSYDVKMKEKGDIPEGYSVSREKKERFSLILESASTNQTSMYLCASSLGWDSQFFGPGTRLTVL.

The chain's CDR3 is CASSLDLAADTQYF. CDR3 sequence (DNA): TGTGCCAGCAGCTTAGATCTAGCCGCGGATACGCAGTATTTT. The V and J genes are TRBV11-3 and TRBJ2-3, with D maybe TRBD2 (5 bases). Trimming removed 0 bases from V and 6 bases from J, with 10 bases in between. The CDR3 contains 14 residues. Germline V gene lookup returns CDR1 SGHNT and CDR2 YENEEA.

The chain recombines TRBV9 with TRBJ1-1, with D perhaps matching TRBD1 (6 bases). The CDR3 is 18 amino acids. The V gene's germline CDR1 is SGDLS and CDR2 YYNGEE. V was clipped by 4 bases and J by 2 bases, with 24 bases between them. Here the CDR3 reads CASSFDGGPRTRNTEAFF. CDR3 nucleotides: TGTGCCAGCAGCTTCGACGGGGGGCCCCGAACTAGAAACACTGAAGCTTTCTTT.

The rearrangement joins TRBV10-3 to TRBJ2-7; TRBD1 is a possible D gene (5 bases). CDR1 is ENHRY, CDR2 SYGVKD, per germline. This CDR3 comprises 14 residues. With 11 bases removed from V and 5 bases from J, the gap between germline ends came to 22 bases. CDR3 DNA sequence: TGTGCCCATACGGTTAACAGGTGGGTGGACGAGCAGTACTTC. Its protein is CAHTVNRWVDEQYF.

J is TRBJ2-1 and V is TRBV7-2; TRBD2 matches at 13 bases. J lost 8 bases, V lost 5 bases, and 6 bases had no gene match. CDR1 is SGHTA and CDR2 is FQGNSA in the germline V gene. This CDR3 has 15 amino acids. The CDR3 nucleotides are TGTGCCAGCAGCACCGGACTAGCGGGGGTTTATGAGCAGTTCTTC. Translation gives CASSTGLAGVYEQFF. Full variable domain (remainder filled in from reference TRBV7-2 and TRBJ2-1): GAGVSQSPSNKVTEKGKDVELRCDPISGHTALYWYRQSLGQGLEFLIYFQGNSAPDKSGLPSDRFSAERTGGSVSTLTIQRTQQEDSAVYLCASSTGLAGVYEQFFGPGTRLTVL.